The clone carrying this TCR beta chain has ten or more counts. Time point: patch test 1, 2 weeks after DPC sensitization. The treatment: therapeutic diphenylcyclopropenone sensitization with weekly scalp DPC. V lost 1 base and J 2 bases, leaving 12 bases between the germline ends. Germline V gives CDR1 SGHNT, CDR2 YENEEA. The CDR3 is 15 residues long. The sample is drawn from a study of human T cells and chemical hapten exposure. In TCRdb, the RACE reads were re-called with MiXCR into one record per CDR3 protein. The repertoire consists of around 77,000 distinct CDR3 sequences, with 9.8% occurring once and the leading ten covering about 3.1%.

The V call is TRBV11-3, the J call TRBJ2-7; D may be TRBD1 (6 bases). The source material was whole blood, sampled in connection with sensitization to the hapten diphenylcyclopropenone (DPC). The receptor was isolated from a woman in her thirties or forties with alopecia areata. Some clones in this sample may be carry-over from other donors' samples. As DNA, the CDR3 is TGTGCCAGCAGCTTAGCTTCAGGGGAGACCTACGAGCAGTACTTC. It is translated as CASSLASGETYEQYF. Combining the CDR3 with reference TRBV11-3 and TRBJ2-7 gives the whole variable domain EAGVVQSPRYKIIEKKQPVAFWCNPISGHNTLYWYLQNLGQGPELLIRYENEEAVDDSQLPKDRFSAERLKGVDSTLKIQPAELGDSAVYLCASSLASGETYEQYFGPGTRLTVT.